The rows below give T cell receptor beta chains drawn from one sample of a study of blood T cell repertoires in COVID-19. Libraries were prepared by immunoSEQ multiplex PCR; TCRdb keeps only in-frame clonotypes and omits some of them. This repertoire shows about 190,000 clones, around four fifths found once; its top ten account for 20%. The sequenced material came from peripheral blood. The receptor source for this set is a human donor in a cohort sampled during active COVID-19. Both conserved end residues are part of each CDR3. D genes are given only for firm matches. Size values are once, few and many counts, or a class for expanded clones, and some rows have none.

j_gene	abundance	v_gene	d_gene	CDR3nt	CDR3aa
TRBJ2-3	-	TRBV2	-	TGTGCCAGCAGTGAAGCGCTGAGGGCTAGCACAGATACGCAGTATTTT	CASSEALRASTDTQYF
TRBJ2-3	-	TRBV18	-	TGTGCCAGCTCACCACAATCCCTAGTCAATACGCAGTATTTT	CASSPQSLVNTQYF
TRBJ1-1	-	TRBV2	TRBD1	TGTGCCAGCACTTCTCGACAGGGGGCGACGAACACTGAAGCTTTCTTT	CASTSRQGATNTEAFF
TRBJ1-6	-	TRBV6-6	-	TGTGCCAGCAGCTCGGCGACGGGGTCACCCCTCCACTTT	CASSSATGSPLHF
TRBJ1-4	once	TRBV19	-	TGTGCCAGTAGTATGTCGGGTTCAACTAATGAAAAACTGTTTTTT	CASSMSGSTNEKLFF
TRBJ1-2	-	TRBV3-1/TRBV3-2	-	TGTGCCAGCAGCCAAAGCGTGTATGGCTACACCTTC	CASSQSVYGYTF
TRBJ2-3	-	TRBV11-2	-	TGTGCCAGCAGCCGCGTGGGACATCCGGCTAGCACAGATACGCAGTATTTT	CASSRVGHPASTDTQYF
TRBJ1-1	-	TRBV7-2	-	TGTGCCAGCAGCCCATCCACTGAAGCTTTCTTT	CASSPSTEAFF
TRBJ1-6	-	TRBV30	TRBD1	TGTGCCTGGAGCACAGGGGAGGTGAACAATTCACCCCTCCACTTT	CAWSTGEVNNSPLHF
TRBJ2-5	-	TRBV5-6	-	TGTGCCAGCAGCTTCGGTTTGGCGACACCAGAGACCCAGTACTTC	CASSFGLATPETQYF
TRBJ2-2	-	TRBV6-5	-	TGTGCCAGTTCGCGGACGAACACCGGGGAGCTGTTTTTT	CASSRTNTGELFF
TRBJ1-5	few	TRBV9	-	TGTGCCAGCAGCGTAGAGGGGGGGCAGGATCAGCCCCAGCATTTT	CASSVEGGQDQPQHF
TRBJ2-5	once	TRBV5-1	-	TGCGCCAGCAGCCGGGGGATTACTCTAGAACAGGAGACCCAGTACTTC	CASSRGITLEQETQYF
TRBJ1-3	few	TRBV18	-	TGTGCCAGCTCACCTAACAGGGAGTTTGGAAACACCATATATTTT	CASSPNREFGNTIYF
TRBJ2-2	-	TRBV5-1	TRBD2	TGCGCCAGCAGCTTGGCCGTCTTTAGCCGGGGGGACACCGGGGAGCTGTTTTTT	CASSLAVFSRGDTGELFF
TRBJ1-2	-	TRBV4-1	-	TGCGCCAGCAGCCAAGACGTACTATACTATGGCTACACCTTC	CASSQDVLYYGYTF
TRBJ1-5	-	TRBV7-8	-	TGTGCCAGCAGCGGAGGGACTGATAATCAGCCCCAGCATTTT	CASSGGTDNQPQHF
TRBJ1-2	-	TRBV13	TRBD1	TGTGCCAGCAGCTTAGAGGACAGGCCTGAGGGCTACACCTTC	CASSLEDRPEGYTF
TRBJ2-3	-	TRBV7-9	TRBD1	TGTGCCAGCAGCTTAGCAGGACAGGGTGGATTAGCAGATACGCAGTATTTT	CASSLAGQGGLADTQYF
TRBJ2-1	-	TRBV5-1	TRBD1	TGCGCCAGCAGCGACACCGGGACAGTCAATGAGCAGTTCTTC	CASSDTGTVNEQFF
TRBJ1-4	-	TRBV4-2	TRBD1	TGTGCCAGCAGCCAAGGGACAGGGGGAGAAAAACTGTTTTTT	CASSQGTGGEKLFF
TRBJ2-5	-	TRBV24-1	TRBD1	TGTGCCACCAGTGATGGGGGACAGGGCGGGGAGACCCAGTACTTC	CATSDGGQGGETQYF
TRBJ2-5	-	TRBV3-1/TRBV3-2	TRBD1	TGTGCCAGCAGCCAGTCCAGGGGGATGGAGGAGACCCAGTACTTC	CASSQSRGMEETQYF
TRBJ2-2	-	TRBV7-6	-	TGTGCCAGCAGGTACAGGAACACCGGGGAGCTGTTTTTT	CASRYRNTGELFF
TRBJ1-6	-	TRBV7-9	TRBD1	TGTGCCAGCAGCCTCGGGACAGGGCTTTCACCCCTCCACTTT	CASSLGTGLSPLHF
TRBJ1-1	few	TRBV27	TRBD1	TGTGCCAGCAGTTTATCCCGACAGGGGAGGTTTCTAGCTTTCTTT	CASSLSRQGRFLAFF
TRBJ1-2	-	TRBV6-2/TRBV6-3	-	TGTGCCAGCAGTTCCGAGTGGGGCCGGGGAGGTAACTATGGCTACACCTTC	CASSSEWGRGGNYGYTF
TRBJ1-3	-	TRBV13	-	TGTGCCAGCAGCAATAGTGGAAACACCATATATTTT	CASSNSGNTIYF
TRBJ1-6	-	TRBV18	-	TGTGCCAGCTCACCGTCTGCGGGGCGGAATTCACCCCTCCACTTT	CASSPSAGRNSPLHF
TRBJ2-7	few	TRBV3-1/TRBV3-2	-	TGTGCCAGCAGCGCCCAGGGGGGTAAGGGCGACGAGCAGTACTTC	CASSAQGGKGDEQYF
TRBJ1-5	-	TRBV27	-	TGTGCCAGCAGTCCCGGCAGGAATCAGCCCCAGCATTTT	CASSPGRNQPQHF
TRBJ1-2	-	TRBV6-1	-	TGTGCCAGCAGTGAAATTGGGCAACCAAACTATGGCTACACCTTC	CASSEIGQPNYGYTF
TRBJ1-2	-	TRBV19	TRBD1	TGTGCCAGTAGTAGGGGACAGCAGGGTGCTGGCTACACCTTC	CASSRGQQGAGYTF
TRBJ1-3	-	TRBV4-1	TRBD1	TGCGCCAGCAGCCTGGACAGGGAGAAAAACACCATATATTTT	CASSLDREKNTIYF
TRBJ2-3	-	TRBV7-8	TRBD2	TGTGCCAGCAGCCGTAACTTCCCTAGCGGGACTTCCACAGATACGCAGTATTTT	CASSRNFPSGTSTDTQYF